The 5 T cell receptor beta chains below all came from one sample that was sequenced in a study of shared clonotypes between healthy human individuals. Repertoires were generated with immunoSEQ multiplex PCR, while TCRdb's copy carries only in-frame clones and drops some. The sample carries some 2.4 million clones, more than 85% recorded once. The sequenced sample consisted of naive CD4+ T cells from PBMCs. Subset here: CD45RA+ positively selected. These receptor sequences come from a man aged 18 to 29 in good health. Some clones in this sample may be carry-over from other donors' samples.

The genes are TRBV7-2 and TRBJ2-1, with TRBD1 matching 11 bases. The CDR3 length is 15 residues. CDR1 is SGHTA and CDR2 is FQGNSA in the germline V gene. Unmatched junction bases numbered 5, after V lost 4 bases and J lost 6 bases. The CDR3, as DNA: TGTGCCAGCAGCTCCGGGACAGGGGGACTCAATGAGCAGTTCTTC. This sequence encodes CASSSGTGGLNEQFF.

The V call is TRBV4-1, the J call TRBJ2-5; TRBD1 agrees at 8 bases. The J call may be incorrect, as the DNA end agrees better with TRBJ2-7. CDR1 MGHRA and CDR2 YSYEKL come from the germline V gene. The CDR3 has 13 amino acids. The CDR3 DNA follows: TGCGCCAGCAGTCCAGACAGGGGCTACGAGCAGTACTTC. This sequence encodes CASSPDRGYEQYF.

This CDR3 reads CASSFRKSSDTQYF. In DNA form, the CDR3 reads TGTGCCAGCAGCTTTCGTAAGTCTAGTGATACGCAGTATTTT. The chain carries TRBV5-4 and TRBJ2-3; D not resolved. The V and J ends lost 2 bases and 6 bases respectively, with 13 bases between them. CDR1 and CDR2 (germline): SGHNT, YYREEE (reference sequence). This CDR3 comprises 14 residues.

The chain has TRBV7-2 and TRBJ2-5, with 10 bases identical to TRBD2. Germline CDR1 reads SGHTA; CDR2 reads FQGNSA. The CDR3 sequence is 16 residues long. V shed 5 bases, J shed 4 bases, and the junction held 10 bases outside the gene matches. In nucleotides, the CDR3 is TGTGCCAGCAGCCCCGCCCGACTAGCGGGTGGAGAGACCCAGTACTTC. Its protein is CASSPARLAGGETQYF.

Note on this clone: This CDR3 is also generated by other DNA sequences in the sample. The chain is built from TRBV7-9 and TRBJ2-2; no clear D gene. Germline loops: CDR1 SEHNR, CDR2 FQNEAQ (reference sequence). The CDR3 extends over 12 amino acids. Trimming left V 5 bases short and J 1 base short, with 2 bases between. This chain's CDR3 is CASSVNTGELFF. The CDR3 bases are TGTGCCAGCAGCGTGAACACCGGGGAGCTGTTTTTT.